Listed below are T cell receptor beta chains from one sample, sequenced in a study of T cell clones after liver transplantation. Clones were read by immunoSEQ multiplex PCR, and TCRdb kept only the in-frame ones, dropping some. This table has roughly 100,000 clones, 82% appearing once. The specimen was CD4+ T cells from blood, collected before liver transplant. Receptor source: a human donor who received a liver transplant. CDR3s include the opening cysteine and the closing phenylalanine or tryptophan.

CDR3 protein: CASSERISGSFVEQFF; CDR3 length: 16; V gene: TRBV6-4
CDR3 protein: CASSIGQVNTEAFF; CDR3 length: 14; V gene: TRBV19
CDR3 protein: CASSAMGTNEKLFF; CDR3 length: 14; V gene: TRBV6-1
CDR3 protein: CARIGQAHSSGANVLTF; CDR3 length: 17; V gene: TRBV7-2
CDR3 protein: CASSLGRVDEQFF; CDR3 length: 13; V gene: TRBV7-2
CDR3 protein: CASSLGSGRYEQYF; CDR3 length: 14; V gene: TRBV28
CDR3 protein: CASLEGNVREKLFF; CDR3 length: 14; V gene: TRBV28
CDR3 protein: CASSFSPGLNTGELFF; CDR3 length: 16; V gene: TRBV5-1
CDR3 protein: CATSRDTGIQPQHF; CDR3 length: 14; V gene: TRBV15
CDR3 protein: CASSLRDRGNTDTQYF; CDR3 length: 16; V gene: TRBV28
CDR3 protein: CASSGGSYEQYF; CDR3 length: 12; V gene: TRBV5-1
CDR3 protein: CASSERGGTYEQYF; CDR3 length: 14; V gene: TRBV6-1
CDR3 protein: CASSPQTGGEQYF; CDR3 length: 13; V gene: TRBV6-5
CDR3 protein: CSAPAGSLQYF; CDR3 length: 11; V gene: TRBV20-1
CDR3 protein: CASSLRDGVEAFF; CDR3 length: 13; V gene: TRBV11-3
CDR3 protein: CASSTNGQGGNYGYTF; CDR3 length: 16; V gene: TRBV19
CDR3 protein: CASSLAQGTNEKLFF; CDR3 length: 15; V gene: TRBV7-2
CDR3 protein: CSVGTNEQYF; CDR3 length: 10; V gene: TRBV29-1
CDR3 protein: CASRENYGYTF; CDR3 length: 11; V gene: TRBV6-5
CDR3 protein: CASSQGGSDYEQYF; CDR3 length: 14; V gene: TRBV7-9
CDR3 protein: CASRLVATKAEAFF; CDR3 length: 14; V gene: TRBV6-1
CDR3 protein: CASSLAGKYEQYF; CDR3 length: 13; V gene: TRBV27
CDR3 protein: CASTRTSSGVKGDEQFF; CDR3 length: 17; V gene: TRBV27
CDR3 protein: CASSEGLAFYEQYF; CDR3 length: 14; V gene: TRBV9
CDR3 protein: CSVEIAGGLEQYF; CDR3 length: 13; V gene: TRBV29-1
CDR3 protein: CATSSDRGTVNEKLFF; CDR3 length: 16; V gene: TRBV15
CDR3 protein: CAWNRGSYEQYF; CDR3 length: 12; V gene: TRBV30
CDR3 protein: CASSPHPSPEAFF; CDR3 length: 13; V gene: TRBV9
CDR3 protein: CASKRRDRDYTEAFF; CDR3 length: 15; V gene: TRBV2
CDR3 protein: CAAQPGQGNNQPQHF; CDR3 length: 15; V gene: TRBV10-3
CDR3 protein: CASSVDRDRSGNTIYF; CDR3 length: 16; V gene: TRBV5-1
CDR3 protein: CASGWVSTEAFF; CDR3 length: 12; V gene: TRBV6-5
CDR3 protein: CASSSRQGEGYTF; CDR3 length: 13; V gene: TRBV7-9
CDR3 protein: CASSEVETGAF; CDR3 length: 11; V gene: TRBV2
CDR3 protein: CASSRDRNYGYTF; CDR3 length: 13; V gene: TRBV11-2
CDR3 protein: CASREQGSDTQYF; CDR3 length: 13; V gene: TRBV6-4
CDR3 protein: CASSQDTASVPSGTQYF; CDR3 length: 17; V gene: TRBV4-1
CDR3 protein: CACGGTGNTEAFF; CDR3 length: 13; V gene: TRBV19
CDR3 protein: CASSSVAGANGYTF; CDR3 length: 14; V gene: TRBV5-6
CDR3 protein: CASSVSSPLGHGSSGNTIYF; CDR3 length: 20; V gene: TRBV9
CDR3 protein: CAWSDRDREAFF; CDR3 length: 12; V gene: TRBV30
CDR3 protein: CASSRTGSGNTIYF; CDR3 length: 14; V gene: TRBV5-6